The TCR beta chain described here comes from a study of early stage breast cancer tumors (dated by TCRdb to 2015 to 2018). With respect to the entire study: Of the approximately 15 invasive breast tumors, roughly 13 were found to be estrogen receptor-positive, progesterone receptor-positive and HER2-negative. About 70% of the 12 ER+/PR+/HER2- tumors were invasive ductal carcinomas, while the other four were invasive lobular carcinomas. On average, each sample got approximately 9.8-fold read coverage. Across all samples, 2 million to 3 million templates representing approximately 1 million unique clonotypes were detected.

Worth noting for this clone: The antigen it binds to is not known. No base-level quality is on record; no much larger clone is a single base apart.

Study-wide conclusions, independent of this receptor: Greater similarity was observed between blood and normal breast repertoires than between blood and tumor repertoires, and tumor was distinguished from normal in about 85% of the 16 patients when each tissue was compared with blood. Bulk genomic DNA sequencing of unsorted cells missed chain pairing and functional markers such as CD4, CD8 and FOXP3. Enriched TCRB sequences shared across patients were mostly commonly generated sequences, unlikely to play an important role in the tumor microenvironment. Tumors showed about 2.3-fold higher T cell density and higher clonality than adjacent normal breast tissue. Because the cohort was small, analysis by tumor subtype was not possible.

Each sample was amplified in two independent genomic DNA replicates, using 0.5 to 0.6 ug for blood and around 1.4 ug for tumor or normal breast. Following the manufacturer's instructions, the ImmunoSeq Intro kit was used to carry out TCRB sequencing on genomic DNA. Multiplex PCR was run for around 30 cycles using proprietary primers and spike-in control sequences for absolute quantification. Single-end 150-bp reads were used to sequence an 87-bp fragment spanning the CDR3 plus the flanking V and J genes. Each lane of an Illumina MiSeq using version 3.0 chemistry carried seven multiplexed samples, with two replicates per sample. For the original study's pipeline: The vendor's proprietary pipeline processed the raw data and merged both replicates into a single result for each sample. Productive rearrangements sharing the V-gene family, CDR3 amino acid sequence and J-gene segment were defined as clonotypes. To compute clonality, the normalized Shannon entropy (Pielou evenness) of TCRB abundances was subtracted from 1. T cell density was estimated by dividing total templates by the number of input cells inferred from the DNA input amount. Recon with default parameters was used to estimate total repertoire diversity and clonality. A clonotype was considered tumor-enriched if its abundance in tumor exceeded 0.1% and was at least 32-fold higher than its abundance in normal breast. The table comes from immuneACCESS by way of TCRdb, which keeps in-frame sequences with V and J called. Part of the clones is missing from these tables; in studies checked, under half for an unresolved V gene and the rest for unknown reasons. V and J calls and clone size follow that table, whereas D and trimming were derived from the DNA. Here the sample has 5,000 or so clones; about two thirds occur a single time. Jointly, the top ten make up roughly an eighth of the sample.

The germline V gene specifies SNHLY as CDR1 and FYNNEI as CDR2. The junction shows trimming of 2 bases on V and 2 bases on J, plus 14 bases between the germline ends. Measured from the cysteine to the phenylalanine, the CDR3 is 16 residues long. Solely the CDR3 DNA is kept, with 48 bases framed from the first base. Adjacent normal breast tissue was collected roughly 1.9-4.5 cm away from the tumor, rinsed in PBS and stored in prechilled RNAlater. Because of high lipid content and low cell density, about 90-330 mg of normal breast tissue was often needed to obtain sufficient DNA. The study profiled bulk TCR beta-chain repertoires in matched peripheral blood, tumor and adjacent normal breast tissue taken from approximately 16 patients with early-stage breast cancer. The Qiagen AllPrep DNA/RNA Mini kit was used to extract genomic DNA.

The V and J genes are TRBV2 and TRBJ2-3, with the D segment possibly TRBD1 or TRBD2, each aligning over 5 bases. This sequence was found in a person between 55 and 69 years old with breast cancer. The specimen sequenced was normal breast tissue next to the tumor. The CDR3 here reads CASSERFGTDTDTQYF. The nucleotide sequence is TGTGCCAGCAGTGAAAGGTTCGGGACCGACACAGATACGCAGTATTTT. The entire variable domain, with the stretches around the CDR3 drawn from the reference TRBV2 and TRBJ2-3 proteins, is EPEVTQTPSHQVTQMGQEVILRCVPISNHLYFYWYRQILGQKVEFLVSFYNNEISEKSEIFDDQFSVERPDGSNFTLKIRSTKLEDSAMYFCASSERFGTDTDTQYFGPGTRLTVL.